These 18 T cell receptor beta chains were sequenced from one sample in a study of cytomegalovirus exposure and HLA in healthy donors (TCRdb year 2017). The library relied on the immunoSEQ multiplex PCR assay. The multiplex PCR relied on a mix of 60 forward primers for TCR Vbeta segments and 13 reverse primers for TCR Jbeta segments. TCRdb re-hosts the immuneACCESS table, in-frame sequences only. Its copies lack some clones; in the studies checked, an unresolved V gene accounts for under half of them, and the cause for the rest is not known. The sample records 80,000 to 100,000 clones, around 77% of which are singletons. The top ten clones comprise 3.4% of the sample. Sequencing was performed on PBMCs. Source of these receptors: a middle-aged man in good health and CMV-seronegative.

This clone has a handful of counts. The chain combines TRBV6-5 with TRBJ2-1; the match to TRBD2 covers 9 bases. The germline CDR1 and CDR2 sequences are MNHEY and SVGAGI. Germline trimming cut 7 bases from V and 2 bases from J; bases unmatched to any gene: 6. The CDR3 is 15 amino acids. The CDR3 reads CASTRSGGPYNEQFF. CDR3 nucleotide sequence: TGTGCCAGCACTCGTAGCGGGGGCCCCTACAATGAGCAGTTCTTC.

The chain joins TRBV7-9 to TRBJ1-6, with D perhaps matching TRBD1 (5 bases). Per the germline V gene, CDR1 is SEHNR and CDR2 is FQNEAQ (reference sequence). The CDR3 loop spans 17 amino acids. The germline V and J ends were trimmed by 5 bases and 1 base, with 15 bases remaining between them. The CDR3 DNA sequence: TGTGCCAGCAGCCCAGCGGGCAGGGCATCCTATAATTCACCCCTCCACTTT. It yields the protein CASSPAGRASYNSPLHF. Looking up the rest from reference TRBV7-9 and TRBJ1-6 gives the full variable domain: DTGVSQNPRHKITKRGQNVTFRCDPISEHNRLYWYRQTLGQGPEFLTYFQNEAQLEKSRLLSDRFSAERPKGSFSTLEIQRTEQGDSAMYLCASSPAGRASYNSPLHFGNGTRLTVT.

CDR3 sequence (DNA): TGTGCCAGCAGCCAAGCGGGAGCCCCCACCGGGGAGCTGTTTTTT. Amino acids: CASSQAGAPTGELFF. J is TRBJ2-2 and V is TRBV6-5; 8 bases are a match to TRBD2. Germline V gene sequence: CDR1 MNHEY, CDR2 SVGAGI. V lost 6 bases to trimming and J lost 4 bases; unmatched junction nucleotides: 7. The length of the CDR3 is 15 residues.

This clone was counted between two and nine times. The chain is built from TRBV6-5 and TRBJ2-5, with 11 bases aligning to TRBD1. J lost 3 bases, V lost 7 bases, and 4 bases had no gene match. The CDR3 covers 14 residues. CDR1 is MNHEY, CDR2 SVGAGI, per germline. DNA for the CDR3: TGTGCCAGCACCGGGACAGGGGGTGAAGAGACCCAGTACTTC. Residues: CASTGTGGEETQYF.

The rearrangement uses TRBV10-1 and TRBJ2-1, with 7 positions matching TRBD2. Germline CDR1 WNHNN, CDR2 SYGVQD (reference sequence). After removal of 4 bases from V and 2 bases from J, the junction contained 5 bases not matched to a gene. The CDR3 loop spans 15 amino acids. As DNA, the CDR3 is TGCGCCAGCAGTGCGGGCGGGAGAGCCTACAATGAGCAGTTCTTC. Its protein is CASSAGGRAYNEQFF.

This clone was counted between two and nine times. V gene TRBV5-1 combines with J gene TRBJ2-1; TRBD1 might be the D (6 bases). Per germline, CDR1 SGHRS and CDR2 YFSETQ. The CDR3 has 14 residues. V lost 0 bases and J 8 bases, leaving 12 bases between the germline ends. The DNA for the CDR3 is TGCGCCAGCAGCTTGGAGGGCAGGGGCTATGAGCAGTTCTTC. This translates into CASSLEGRGYEQFF.

This clone was detected a few times. The genes are TRBV5-1 and TRBJ2-3, with a tentative D call TRBD2 (5 bases). The V end lost 4 bases, the J end lost 0 bases, and 12 bases lay between the germline ends. Germline CDR1 and CDR2: SGHRS and YFSETQ. This CDR3 is built from 15 residues. DNA of the CDR3: TGCGCCAGCAGCCTTGGAGGAACTAGCACAGATACGCAGTATTTT. This sequence encodes CASSLGGTSTDTQYF.

This clone occurred a few times. This CDR3 is CASSQGTSGSYNEQFF. The CDR3 nucleotides read TGTGCCAGCAGCCAGGGGACTAGCGGCTCCTACAATGAGCAGTTCTTC. V and J are TRBV4-2 and TRBJ2-1, with 11 bases fitting TRBD2. The trim removed 3 bases at V and 0 bases at J, leaving 1 base unmatched. Germline V gene data show CDR1 as LGHNA and CDR2 as YNFKEQ. The CDR3 has 16 amino acids.

The CDR3: CASSIIGAGDTEAFF. The CDR3 coding sequence is TGTGCCAGTAGTATTATTGGGGCAGGGGACACTGAAGCTTTCTTT. The chain uses TRBV19 and TRBJ1-1, with a possible D match to TRBD1 (6 bases). CDR1 is LNHDA and CDR2 is SQIVND in the germline V gene (reference sequence). The V end lost 3 bases, the J end lost 3 bases, and 14 bases lay between the germline ends. This CDR3 region has 15 residues.

V and J are TRBV5-4 and TRBJ1-2, with a possible D match to TRBD1 (5 bases). This CDR3 has 15 residues. Trimming shortened V by 0 bases and J by 0 bases, and 9 bases separated the two germline ends. CDR1 and CDR2 from the germline V gene are SGHNT and YYREEE (reference sequence). The CDR3 spells CASSLGPTANYGYTF. CDR3 DNA sequence: TGTGCCAGCAGCTTGGGACCGACAGCTAACTATGGCTACACCTTC.

V and J are TRBV29-1 and TRBJ2-1; 11 nucleotides align to TRBD2. This CDR3 is 19 amino acids long. Unmatched junction bases numbered 12, after V lost 2 bases and J lost 0 bases. Germline CDR1 SQVTM, CDR2 ANQGSEA. CDR3 bases: TGCAGCGTTGAACCAGGTCCTAGCGGGGGGTCCTACTCCTACAATGAGCAGTTCTTC. This sequence encodes CSVEPGPSGGSYSYNEQFF.

This clone was recorded a few times. The chain links TRBV2 to TRBJ2-7; TRBD1 matches at 10 bases. This CDR3 is built from 18 residues. The V gene's germline CDR1 is SNHLY and CDR2 FYNNEI. J lost 5 bases, V lost 6 bases, and 19 bases had no gene match. The CDR3 bases are TGTGCCAGCAGGCCGGGACAGGGGCGAAGCGGGAGCGGGGACGAGCAGTACTTC. Translating it yields CASRPGQGRSGSGDEQYF. Complete variable domain (other parts from reference TRBV2 and TRBJ2-7): EPEVTQTPSHQVTQMGQEVILRCVPISNHLYFYWYRQILGQKVEFLVSFYNNEISEKSEIFDDQFSVERPDGSNFTLKIRSTKLEDSAMYFCASRPGQGRSGSGDEQYFGPGTRLTVT.

This clone was observed a single time. This chain uses TRBV4-1 with TRBJ2-3; no clear D gene. Germline CDR1 and CDR2: MGHRA and YSYEKL. The V gene lost 1 base and the J gene lost 3 bases, with 11 bases spanning the gap. This CDR3 is built from 15 residues. This CDR3 reads CASSQVLAGTDTQYF. In DNA form, the CDR3 reads TGCGCCAGCAGCCAAGTTTTAGCTGGTACAGATACGCAGTATTTT.

The V and J genes are TRBV6-6 and TRBJ1-5; D unresolved. V was trimmed by 2 bases and J by 5 bases, leaving 10 bases between them. Per germline, CDR1 MNHNY and CDR2 SVGAGI (reference sequence). The CDR3 covers 14 residues. In nucleotides, the CDR3 is TGTGCCAGCAGTTACGGCAGTGGTGATCAGCCCCAGCATTTT. Protein product: CASSYGSGDQPQHF.

The rearrangement joins TRBV7-3 to TRBJ1-1, with TRBD1 matching over 7 bases. From germline, CDR1 is SGHTA and CDR2 FQGTGA. Trimming removed 2 bases from V and 3 bases from J; junction bases left unmatched: 6. The CDR3 totals 15 residues. The CDR3 region is CASSLWTGTHTEAFF. CDR3 DNA: TGTGCCAGCAGCTTATGGACAGGTACGCACACTGAAGCTTTCTTT.

The V and J genes are TRBV4-1 and TRBJ1-2; TRBD1 might be the D (6 bases). The V and J ends lost 0 bases and 4 bases respectively, with 9 bases between them. The CDR3 runs to 14 residues. Germline V gene sequence: CDR1 MGHRA, CDR2 YSYEKL. CDR3 loop: CASSQDKGVYGYTF. In DNA form, the CDR3 reads TGCGCCAGCAGCCAAGATAAGGGGGTCTATGGCTACACCTTC.

The rearrangement joins TRBV2 to TRBJ2-6; 7 positions agree with TRBD1. Germline CDR1 and CDR2: SNHLY and FYNNEI. The V and J ends lost 5 bases and 0 bases, in that order; junction bases with no gene match: 7. This CDR3 is 17 amino acids long. The CDR3 loop reads CASSLTGRSSGANVLTF. CDR3 DNA: TGTGCCAGCAGTCTGACAGGGCGGAGCTCTGGGGCCAACGTCCTGACTTTC.

The rearrangement uses TRBV28 and TRBJ1-1, with D possibly being TRBD1 (6 bases). Germline V gene data show CDR1 as MDHEN and CDR2 as SYDVKM. The CDR3 runs 13 residues. V was pared by 8 bases and J by 0 bases, with 10 bases between. The CDR3 is CASHGQLNTEAFF. Written as DNA, the CDR3 is TGTGCCAGCCATGGACAGTTGAACACTGAAGCTTTCTTT. Full variable domain (outside the CDR3, taken from reference TRBV28 and TRBJ1-1): DVKVTQSSRYLVKRTGEKVFLECVQDMDHENMFWYRQDPGLGLRLIYFSYDVKMKEKGDIPEGYSVSREKKERFSLILESASTNQTSMYLCASHGQLNTEAFFGQGTRLTVV.